This is a list of T cell receptor beta chains from one sample in a study of response to subunit inactivated influenza vaccine. Each CDR3 protein is one row after TCRdb ran MiXCR on the RT-PCR reads. The sample consists of 500,000 to 600,000 distinct CDR3 sequences, about 11% of them appearing once. These records were also assigned to another study, of T cells expressing NK-cell markers.

Here the sequenced sample was PBMCs from blood, taken on the day of vaccination. The origin of the receptors is a man in his fifties who received an inactivated influenza vaccine. Each CDR3 is given without its conserved first and last residue. Clone sizes are given selectively: once, few, many, or a class where the clone is expanded.

clone size: NA
V gene: TRBV4-1
J gene: TRBJ2-7
CDR3 protein: ASSHLTSSYEQY

clone size: NA
V gene: TRBV12-3/TRBV12-4
J gene: TRBJ2-7
CDR3 protein: ASRPGTTYYEQY

clone size: NA
V gene: TRBV2
J gene: TRBJ1-6
CDR3 protein: ASLITGRNSPLH

clone size: few
V gene: TRBV24-1
J gene: TRBJ2-3
CDR3 protein: ATHRTTSDSTDTQY

clone size: NA
V gene: TRBV10-3
J gene: TRBJ2-3
CDR3 protein: AISDARRTDTQY

clone size: NA
V gene: TRBV4-2
J gene: TRBJ2-3
CDR3 protein: ASSQDVTRDTDTQY

clone size: NA
V gene: TRBV3-1
J gene: TRBJ1-2
CDR3 protein: ASSNPGQAHYGYT

clone size: NA
V gene: TRBV7-9
J gene: TRBJ2-5
CDR3 protein: ASSGHVPIVEETQY

clone size: few
V gene: TRBV21-1
J gene: TRBJ2-5
CDR3 protein: ASRGSGKETQY

clone size: few
V gene: TRBV7-2
J gene: TRBJ2-1
CDR3 protein: ASSLTTEFYNEQF